The next 16 T cell receptor beta chains were all read from a single sample in a study of T cells in Graves' hyperthyroidism and ophthalmopathy. Researchers took RNA transcripts and amplified the TCR beta CDR3 regions from them. The HTBI primer set served for first-round RT-PCR of the TCR CDR3. Via MiXCR, TCRdb re-called the multiplex PCR reads, giving one row per CDR3 protein. Of about 620,000 distinct CDR3 sequences listed, 15% to 20% were seen once; the top ten hold about 3.8%. The source material was blood. The origin of the receptors is a woman in her twenties or thirties with Graves' hyperthyroidism.

The chain is built from TRBV6-1 and TRBJ1-2, with D hard to call. The length of the CDR3 is 14 residues. Trimming shortened V by 6 bases and J by 4 bases, and 15 bases separated the two germline ends. Looked up from germline, CDR1 is MNHNS and CDR2 is SASEGT. CDR3 nucleotides: TGTGCCAGCAGGTCCAGGACGCAGCTCTATGGCTACACCTTC. It yields the protein CASRSRTQLYGYTF.

This clonotype was observed at least ten times. The chain is built from TRBV3-1 and TRBJ1-1; TRBD1 agrees at 8 bases. Germline lookup yields CDR1 LGHDT and CDR2 YNNKEL (reference sequence). The CDR3 has 15 residues. Losses at the gene ends were 3 bases for V and 2 bases for J; bases not matched to a gene: 5. The CDR3 DNA sequence: TGTGCCAGCAGCCACCCGCAGGGGGCTAACACTGAAGCTTTCTTT. Translated: CASSHPQGANTEAFF.

In its sample, this clonotype was seen many times. The V gene is TRBV19, the J gene TRBJ2-3; 7 bases are shared with TRBD2. Germline V gene sequence: CDR1 LNHDA, CDR2 SQIVND (reference sequence). Germline trimming cut 5 bases from V and 4 bases from J; bases unmatched to any gene: 6. CDR3 size: 14 residues. This CDR3 is CASSSREVADTQYF. CDR3 sequence (DNA): TGTGCCAGTAGTTCACGGGAGGTGGCAGATACGCAGTATTTT.

The chain joins TRBV10-3 to TRBJ2-5; D gene uncertain. The ends were cut back, 3 bases at V and 4 bases at J, with 6 bases in the middle. This CDR3 has 12 amino acids. CDR1 is ENHRY, CDR2 SYGVKD, per germline. CDR3 loop: CAISERRETQYF. CDR3 nucleotides: TGTGCCATCAGTGAAAGGAGAGAGACCCAGTACTTC.

At least ten counts were recorded for this clonotype. The chain is built from TRBV3-1 and TRBJ2-1, with 10 bases aligning to TRBD2. Trimming at V came to 6 bases and at J to 9 bases, leaving 2 bases not matched to a gene. The CDR3 covers 12 residues. Germline loops: CDR1 LGHDT, CDR2 YNNKEL (reference sequence). CDR3 nucleotides: TGTGCCAGCAGAGCGGGGGGGTCTGAGCAGTTCTTC. Its translation: CASRAGGSEQFF.

The rearrangement uses TRBV19 and TRBJ1-2, with D perhaps matching TRBD1 (5 bases). Germline V lookup: CDR1 LNHDA, CDR2 SQIVND (reference sequence). The CDR3 totals 11 residues. Trimming removed 0 bases from V and 10 bases from J, with 6 bases in between. The CDR3 DNA is TGTGCCAGTAGTATAGACAGGGACTACACCTTC. As protein: CASSIDRDYTF.

V is TRBV5-6 and J is TRBJ2-3; no firm D call. The CDR3 length is 15 residues. Per germline, CDR1 SGHDT and CDR2 YYEEEE. V was shortened by 1 base and J by 2 bases, with 11 bases between the two germline ends. The CDR3 DNA follows: TGTGCCAGCAGCTTGCTGGGCGACGCCACAGATACGCAGTATTTT. It is translated as CASSLLGDATDTQYF. Complete variable domain (other parts from reference TRBV5-6 and TRBJ2-3): DAGVTQSPTHLIKTRGQQVTLRCSPKSGHDTVSWYQQALGQGPQFIFQYYEEEERQRGNFPDRFSGHQFPNYSSELNVNALLLGDSALYLCASSLLGDATDTQYFGPGTRLTVL.

The table lists this clonotype with many counts. The chain couples TRBV28 to TRBJ1-2; TRBD1 might be the D (6 bases). This CDR3 has 18 residues. In germline, CDR1 is MDHEN, CDR2 SYDVKM. Trimming cost V 6 bases and J 7 bases, with 30 bases left between them. The CDR3 DNA reads TGTGCCAGCAGGTGGAGGGGGGGAGCCTCGTTTGCAAGTTCTGGCTACACCTTC. It encodes CASRWRGGASFASSGYTF.

This clonotype was seen a few times. This sequence joins TRBV2 and TRBJ1-5, with 8 bases identical to TRBD1. The germline gives CDR1 SNHLY, CDR2 FYNNEI. V shed 7 bases, J shed 3 bases, and the junction held 8 bases outside the gene matches. This CDR3 has 15 residues. DNA of the CDR3: TGTGCCAGCACCGAGGGGACAGGAGACAATCAGCCCCAGCATTTT. Its protein product is CASTEGTGDNQPQHF.

The chain carries TRBV19 and TRBJ1-1, with D unresolved. This CDR3 has 15 residues. V was trimmed by 6 bases and J by 0 bases, leaving 14 bases between them. Germline-derived CDR1 and CDR2 are LNHDA and SQIVND (reference sequence). The CDR3 nucleotides are TGTGCCAGTAGCGGCGGGAGACGCATGAACACTGAAGCTTTCTTT. Amino acids: CASSGGRRMNTEAFF.

This clonotype was picked up one time. The V call is TRBV5-4, the J call TRBJ2-5, with D perhaps TRBD1 (6 bases). Trimming removed 2 bases from V and 0 bases from J, with 11 bases in between. Looked up from germline, CDR1 is SGHNT and CDR2 is YYREEE (reference sequence). The length of the CDR3 is 15 residues. CDR3 sequence: CASSFLDRNQETQYF. CDR3 DNA: TGTGCCAGCAGCTTCTTGGACAGAAACCAAGAGACCCAGTACTTC. The whole variable domain, filled in from reference TRBV5-4 and TRBJ2-5, reads ETGVTQSPTHLIKTRGQQVTLRCSSQSGHNTVSWYQQALGQGPQFIFQYYREEENGRGNFPPRFSGLQFPNYSSELNVNALELDDSALYLCASSFLDRNQETQYFGPGTRLLVL.

This clonotype occurred many times. The rearrangement links TRBV11-2 to TRBJ2-5; no definite D call. With 2 bases removed from V and 4 bases from J, the gap between germline ends came to 11 bases. The germline V gene has CDR1 SGHAT and CDR2 FQNNGV. This CDR3 is built from 14 residues. The chain's CDR3 is CASSLLLGLETQYF. Here the CDR3 DNA reads TGTGCCAGCAGCTTACTTCTAGGATTAGAGACCCAGTACTTC.

This clonotype has ten or more counts. V gene TRBV3-1 combines with J gene TRBJ1-2, with D uncertain. This CDR3 has 12 residues. CDR1 and CDR2 (germline): LGHDT, YNNKEL (reference sequence). Trimming removed 1 base from V and 5 bases from J, with 5 bases in between. CDR3 nucleotide sequence: TGTGCCAGCAGCCAAGCGGGTTATGGCTACACCTTC. It codes for CASSQAGYGYTF.

This clonotype showed up many times. V gene TRBV6-1 combines with J gene TRBJ2-2, with D unclear. Germline lookup yields CDR1 MNHNS and CDR2 SASEGT. Trimming took off 2 bases at V and 3 bases at J, with 10 bases between the two ends. The CDR3 extends over 15 amino acids. In DNA, the CDR3 is TGTGCCAGCAGTGAAAGGAGCAGTTACACCGGGGAGCTGTTTTTT. As protein: CASSERSSYTGELFF.

The table lists this clonotype with many counts. J is TRBJ2-3 and V is TRBV6-1; D is undetermined. Germline CDR1 MNHNS, CDR2 SASEGT. The CDR3 is 13 residues long. The germline V and J ends were trimmed by 6 bases and 0 bases, with 7 bases remaining between them. This CDR3 is CASRVGSTDTQYF. CDR3 in DNA: TGTGCCAGCAGGGTCGGTAGCACAGATACGCAGTATTTT.

The rearrangement links TRBV12-3 or TRBV12-4 to TRBJ1-3; D gene ambiguous. This CDR3 is built from 12 residues. V gave up 6 bases and J gave up 7 bases, with 10 bases separating them. The CDR3 sequence is CASRSLRNTIYF. CDR3 DNA: TGTGCCAGCAGGTCACTACGGAACACCATATATTTT.